This record covers a single T cell receptor (beta chain). Its antigen is not known. In the same sample, other DNA sequences code for this CDR3. The CDR3 has 15 amino acids. V was shortened by 6 bases and J by 8 bases, with 20 bases between the two germline ends. CDR1 MNHEY and CDR2 SMNVEV come from the germline V gene (reference sequence). These data belong to a study of cytomegalovirus exposure and HLA in healthy donors. Across the whole study: Earlier sequencing of around 190 million T cells yielded under 120 million unique TCR beta sequences.

The PCR was carried out with 60 Vbeta primers and 13 Jbeta primers. Clones were sequenced by immunoSEQ multiplex PCR, and TCRdb holds only the in-frame ones, with some missing. The table records 170,000 or so clones, over 70% of them present only once. Study results and limitations: Most sequenced TCRs were rare (though some public TCRs occurred in many donors). A later analysis found common viral pathogens apparently linked to several of the most significant clusters.

The sequenced sample was PBMCs. The chain uses TRBV27 and TRBJ2-1; D may be TRBD1 (6 bases). The clonotype originates from a man aged 25-45 years in good health and CMV-seropositive. For the CDR3, the DNA is TGTGCCAGCAGCCCCTTGGGACAAGGCAACGATGAGCAGTTCTTC. It codes for CASSPLGQGNDEQFF.